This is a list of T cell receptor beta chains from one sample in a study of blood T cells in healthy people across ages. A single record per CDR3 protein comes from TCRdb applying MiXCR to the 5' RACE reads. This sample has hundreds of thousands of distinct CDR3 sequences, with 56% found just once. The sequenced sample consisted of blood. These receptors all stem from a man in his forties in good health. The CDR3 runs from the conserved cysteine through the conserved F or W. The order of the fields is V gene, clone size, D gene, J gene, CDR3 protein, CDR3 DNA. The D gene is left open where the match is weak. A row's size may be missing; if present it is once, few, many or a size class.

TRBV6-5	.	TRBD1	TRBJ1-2	CASSYSRDRPFYGYTF	TGTGCCAGCAGTTACTCCCGGGACAGACCTTTCTATGGCTACACCTTC
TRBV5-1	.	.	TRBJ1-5	CASSPGAFSNQPQHF	TGCGCCAGCAGCCCGGGGGCCTTTAGCAATCAGCCCCAGCATTTT
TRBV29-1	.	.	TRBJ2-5	CSADGQLQETQYF	TGCAGCGCTGACGGACAGCTGCAAGAGACCCAGTACTTC
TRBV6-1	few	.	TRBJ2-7	CASSSLGGKNEQYF	TGTGCCAGCAGTTCCCTGGGGGGTAAGAACGAGCAGTACTTC
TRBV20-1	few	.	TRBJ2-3	CSARRRSENTDTQYF	TGCAGTGCTAGACGCCGGAGTGAAAACACAGATACGCAGTATTTT
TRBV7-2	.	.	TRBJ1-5	CASSLARDGKHQPQHF	TGTGCCAGCAGCTTAGCGAGGGATGGGAAACATCAGCCCCAGCATTTT
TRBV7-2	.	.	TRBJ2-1	CASSLVRGSPYNEQFF	TGTGCCAGCAGCTTAGTTCGTGGGAGCCCGTACAATGAGCAGTTCTTC
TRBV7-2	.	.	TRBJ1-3	CASSPQGGGNTIYF	TGTGCCAGCAGCCCTCAGGGAGGTGGAAACACCATATATTTT
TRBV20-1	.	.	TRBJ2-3	CSANSQFGRNTDTQYF	TGCAGTGCCAACTCACAATTCGGACGGAACACAGATACGCAGTATTTT
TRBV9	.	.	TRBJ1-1	CASGPRVGGRITEAFF	TGTGCCAGCGGCCCCAGGGTCGGGGGTCGGATCACTGAAGCTTTCTTT
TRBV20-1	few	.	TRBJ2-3	CSARMWRTEEPTQYF	TGCAGTGCTAGAATGTGGCGGACTGAAGAACCAACGCAGTATTTT
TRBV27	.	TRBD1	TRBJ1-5	CASSSDREAGQPQHF	TGTGCCAGCAGTTCGGACAGGGAGGCGGGTCAGCCCCAGCATTTT
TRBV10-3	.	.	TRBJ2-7	CAISEVGYEQYF	TGTGCCATCAGTGAAGTCGGCTACGAGCAGTACTTC
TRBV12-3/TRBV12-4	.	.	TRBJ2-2	CASSWAENTGELFF	TGTGCCAGCAGTTGGGCAGAGAACACCGGGGAGCTGTTTTTT
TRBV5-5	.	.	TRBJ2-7	CASTPGGDRLSYEQYF	TGTGCCAGCACCCCTGGGGGAGACAGGCTTTCCTACGAGCAGTACTTC
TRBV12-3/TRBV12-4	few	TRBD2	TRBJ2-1	CASSPALAGTYNEQFF	TGTGCCAGCAGCCCGGCACTAGCGGGGACGTACAATGAGCAGTTCTTC
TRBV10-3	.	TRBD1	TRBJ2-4	CAIRGTVKYF	TGTGCCATCAGAGGGACAGTTAAGTACTTC
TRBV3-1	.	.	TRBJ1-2	CASSQVEGPSGGYTF	TGTGCCAGCAGCCAAGTCGAGGGGCCCTCGGGTGGCTACACCTTC
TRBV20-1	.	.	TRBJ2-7	CSARVRGEQYF	TGCAGTGCTAGGGTCAGGGGCGAGCAGTACTTC
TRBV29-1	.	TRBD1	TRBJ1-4	CSVSDRVGTNEKLFF	TGCAGCGTATCCGACAGGGTTGGGACTAATGAAAAACTGTTTTTT
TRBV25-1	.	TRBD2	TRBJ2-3	CASTSGHTDTQYF	TGTGCCAGCACTAGCGGGCACACAGATACGCAGTATTTT
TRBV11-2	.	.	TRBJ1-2	CASSLEDPDARANYGYTF	TGTGCCAGCAGCTTAGAAGACCCAGATGCTCGTGCTAACTATGGCTACACCTTC
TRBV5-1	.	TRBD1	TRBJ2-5	CASSFSPGGEETQYF	TGCGCCAGCAGCTTTTCTCCAGGGGGCGAAGAGACCCAGTACTTC
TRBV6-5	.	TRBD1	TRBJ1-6	CASSPSGGGSPLHF	TGTGCCAGCAGTCCCTCAGGGGGCGGCTCACCCCTCCACTTT
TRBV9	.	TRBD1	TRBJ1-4	CASSPAETGDVKLFF	TGTGCCAGCAGCCCGGCGGAGACAGGGGACGTAAAACTGTTTTTT
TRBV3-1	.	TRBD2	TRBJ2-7	CASSHGLARTYEQYF	TGTGCCAGCAGCCACGGACTAGCGCGCACCTACGAGCAGTACTTC
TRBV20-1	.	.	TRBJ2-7	CSARDMASGTYEQYF	TGCAGTGCTAGAGATATGGCGAGCGGAACCTACGAGCAGTACTTC